Described below is a single T cell receptor beta chain sequence and its context. These data come from a study of blood T cell repertoires in COVID-19. Overall study: Specimens from acute and convalescent COVID-19 originated in the United States, Italy and Spain. T cells, B-cell-depleted T cells, or PBMCs supplied cDNA or gDNA.

The CDR3 is 15 amino acids. Germline CDR1 and CDR2: GTSNPN and SVGIG (reference sequence). The V end lost 0 bases, the J end lost 4 bases, and 15 bases lay between the germline ends. Assay: immunoSEQ multiplex PCR; the TCRdb copy retains only in-frame clones and omits some. The sample has roughly 260,000 clones; 87% are singletons. The sequenced sample was PBMCs or T cells enriched from blood (not recorded which). The clonotype comes from a woman in her twenties or thirties with acute COVID-19. The gene calls are TRBV30 and TRBJ2-5; TRBD1 is a possible D gene (5 bases). CDR3 region: CAWSVGVAGTETQYF. Here the CDR3 DNA reads TGTGCCTGGAGTGTAGGGGTAGCCGGTACAGAGACCCAGTACTTC.